A single sample is the source of the 27 T cell receptor beta chains below, sequenced in a study of beta chain features in type 1 diabetes. Study conclusions and caveats: Type 1 diabetes patients had TCRB CDR3s that were shorter (moderately but significantly so) in all four CD4+ subsets.

The authors reverse transcribed all of the isolated RNA, so sequencing captured expressed TCRB transcripts. Sequencing was performed with immunoSEQ multiplex PCR; in TCRdb, only in-frame clones are kept and a portion is missing. The data show roughly 700,000 clones, under 15% seen once. No antigen has been assigned to these receptors. The sequencing input was naive CD4+ T cells from blood. These TCRs come from a man younger than 35 with type 1 diabetes.

The genes are TRBV4-1 and TRBJ2-1; possible D gene TRBD1, 6 bases. V lost 1 base and J lost 7, with 17 bases in between. Germline CDR1 reads MGHRA; CDR2 reads YSYEKL. This CDR3 is 16 amino acids long. The CDR3 DNA follows: TGCGCCAGCAGCCAAGTAACAGGGAGAGGGAATAATGAGCAGTTCTTC. This codes for CASSQVTGRGNNEQFF.

The CDR3 region is CASSLERDGPYEQYF. The CDR3 region has the DNA TGCGCCAGCAGCTTGGAAAGGGACGGCCCGTACGAGCAGTACTTC. The chain joins TRBV5-1 to TRBJ2-7; D might be TRBD1 or TRBD2, each matching 5 bases. CDR3 length: 15 amino acids. Per germline, CDR1 SGHRS and CDR2 YFSETQ. The germline V and J ends were trimmed by 0 bases and 4 bases, with 14 bases remaining between them. The variable domain in full, completed from reference TRBV5-1 and TRBJ2-7, reads KAGVTQTPRYLIKTRGQQVTLSCSPISGHRSVSWYQQTPGQGLQFLFEYFSETQRNKGNFPGRFSGRQFSNSRSEMNVSTLELGDSALYLCASSLERDGPYEQYFGPGTRLTVT.

This clone was observed a few times. The rearrangement uses TRBV6-5 and TRBJ2-1, with D uncertain. V lost 7 bases and J 0 bases, leaving 13 bases between the germline ends. In germline, CDR1 is MNHEY, CDR2 SVGAGI. The CDR3 totals 15 residues. CDR3 sequence reads: CASNNRLSSYNEQFF. The DNA for the CDR3 is TGTGCCAGCAACAACCGGCTATCCTCCTACAATGAGCAGTTCTTC.

This clone was found a few times. The CDR3 nucleotides are TGTGCCAGCATACAGGATGACTACAATGAGCAGTTCTTC. This encodes CASIQDDYNEQFF. This sequence joins TRBV25-1 and TRBJ2-1, with D perhaps TRBD1 (5 bases). V lost 7 bases and J lost 3, with 10 bases in between. The germline CDR1 and CDR2 sequences are MGHDK and SYGVNS. The CDR3 consists of 13 residues. Using reference TRBV25-1 and TRBJ2-1 for the parts outside the CDR3, the full variable domain is EADIYQTPRYLVIGTGKKITLECSQTMGHDKMYWYQQDPGMELHLIHYSYGVNSTEKGDLSSESTVSRIRTEHFPLTLESARPSHTSQYLCASIQDDYNEQFFGPGTRLTVL.

This clone was counted a few times. Additional DNA sequences in this sample encode the identical CDR3. The rearrangement joins TRBV18 to TRBJ2-1, with D maybe TRBD1 (5 bases). The V end was cut by 1 base, the J end by 1 base, with 8 bases between. The germline gives CDR1 KGHSH, CDR2 LQKENI. The CDR3 consists of 15 residues. CDR3 region: CASSPRTGSYNEQFF. In DNA form, the CDR3 reads TGTGCCAGCTCACCACGTACAGGTTCCTACAATGAGCAGTTCTTC.

The chain has TRBV6-5 and TRBJ1-6, with a tentative D call TRBD1 (6 bases). The CDR3 consists of 12 residues. The V end lost 6 bases, the J end lost 14 bases, and 14 bases lay between the germline ends. Germline-derived CDR1 and CDR2 are MNHEY and SVGAGI. CDR3 amino acids: CASSSGHLSLHF. CDR3 bases: TGTGCCAGCAGCTCGGGACACCTTTCCCTCCACTTT.

In this sample, this clone turned up a few times. The J gene is TRBJ1-1, the V gene TRBV5-1, with a tentative D call TRBD1 (6 bases). Germline V gene data show CDR1 as SGHRS and CDR2 as YFSETQ. The germline V and J ends were trimmed by 3 bases and 2 bases, with 11 bases remaining between them. The CDR3 spans 14 residues. CDR3 in amino acids: CASSSGQINTEAFF. The CDR3 region has the DNA TGCGCCAGCAGCTCCGGACAGATCAACACTGAAGCTTTCTTT.

This chain joins TRBV7-8 and TRBJ2-7; D is possibly TRBD1 or TRBD2 (6 bases each). This CDR3 comprises 14 residues. Deletions cut 0 bases from V and 6 bases from J, with 12 bases between. Germline V gives CDR1 SGHVS, CDR2 FQNEAQ. In DNA form, the CDR3 reads TGTGCCAGCAGCTTAGCGGAGGGGGGTCGCGAGCAGTACTTC. Protein: CASSLAEGGREQYF.

V and J are TRBV29-1 and TRBJ1-2, with no clear D. This CDR3 region has 12 residues. Germline CDR1 SQVTM, CDR2 ANQGSEA. V was clipped by 3 bases and J by 2 bases, with 7 bases between them. CDR3 DNA sequence: TGCAGCGTTGAGCTGGGGAACTATGGCTACACCTTC. Residues: CSVELGNYGYTF. Full variable domain (outside the CDR3, taken from reference TRBV29-1 and TRBJ1-2): SAVISQKPSRDICQRGTSLTIQCQVDSQVTMMFWYRQQPGQSLTLIATANQGSEATYESGFVIDKFPISRPNLTFSTLTVSNMSPEDSSIYLCSVELGNYGYTFGSGTRLTVV.

This clone showed up just a few times. V usage is TRBV25-1 and J usage is TRBJ2-1; the D gene is possibly TRBD1 (6 bases). Germline-derived CDR1 and CDR2 are MGHDK and SYGVNS. V shed 3 bases and J shed 15 bases, with 18 bases lying between them. The CDR3 sequence is 13 residues long. This CDR3 reads CASSDRGMTGGFF. CDR3 bases: TGTGCCAGCAGTGATAGGGGGATGACAGGCGGGTTCTTC.

The gene calls are TRBV5-1 and TRBJ2-7; unclear D gene. Trimming removed 3 bases from V and 3 bases from J, with 7 bases in between. Germline V lookup: CDR1 SGHRS, CDR2 YFSETQ. This CDR3 is 12 amino acids long. CDR3 in DNA: TGCGCCAGCAGCTCTAACAACTACGAGCAGTACTTC. Translation gives CASSSNNYEQYF.

The sample holds a few counts of this clone. This chain joins TRBV9 and TRBJ2-1; TRBD2 agrees at 8 bases. This CDR3 is built from 17 residues. Per germline, CDR1 SGDLS and CDR2 YYNGEE. The ends lost 4 bases at V and 2 bases at J; junction bases unmatched: 11. The chain's CDR3 is CASSPGIGGDPYNEQFF. CDR3 nucleotide sequence: TGTGCCAGCAGCCCCGGAATCGGGGGGGACCCCTACAATGAGCAGTTCTTC.

The chain links TRBV25-1 to TRBJ2-2; 8 bases align to TRBD1. Germline-derived CDR1 and CDR2 are MGHDK and SYGVNS. CDR3 length: 15 amino acids. Germline trimming cut 5 bases from V and 5 bases from J; bases unmatched to any gene: 7. In DNA, the CDR3 is TGTGCCAGCAGTCCCACGGACAGGGTAACCGGGGAGCTGTTTTTT. It is translated as CASSPTDRVTGELFF.

A remark on this clone: Other DNA sequences in the sample encode the same CDR3. The chain combines TRBV18 with TRBJ2-5; D not certain. Trimming stripped 5 bases from V and 5 bases from J, with 6 bases between. Germline V lookup: CDR1 KGHSH, CDR2 LQKENI. The CDR3 has 11 residues. The CDR3 loop reads CASSSGETQYF. The DNA for the CDR3 is TGTGCCAGCTCATCTGGGGAGACCCAGTACTTC.

This clone has more than one count but fewer than ten. In the same sample, other DNA sequences code for this CDR3. The chain combines TRBV29-1 with TRBJ1-5; TRBD1 aligns across 9 bases. Trimming took 5 bases from V and 7 from J; bases not matched to a gene: 6. This CDR3 is built from 13 residues. Germline assignment: CDR1 SQVTM and CDR2 ANQGSEA. The DNA of the CDR3 is TGCAGCGTTTTACAGGGGGCAGGACAGCCCCAGCATTTT. Residues: CSVLQGAGQPQHF.

The chain couples TRBV27 to TRBJ2-3; 11 nucleotides line up with TRBD1. The CDR3 totals 15 residues. The germline V gene has CDR1 MNHEY and CDR2 SMNVEV (reference sequence). V lost 7 bases to trimming and J lost 5 bases; unmatched junction nucleotides: 8. CDR3 protein: CASTLGGQGVDTQYF. In DNA form, the CDR3 reads TGTGCCAGCACCCTGGGGGGACAGGGGGTAGATACGCAGTATTTT.

There are a few counts of this clone. The chain carries TRBV7-9 and TRBJ2-3; no firm D call. The CDR3 has 13 amino acids. V lost 5 bases and J 6 bases, leaving 12 bases between the germline ends. The germline V gene has CDR1 SEHNR and CDR2 FQNEAQ (reference sequence). The CDR3 here is CASSPPPFDTQYF. CDR3 DNA: TGTGCCAGCAGCCCCCCTCCGTTTGATACGCAGTATTTT.

This clone was detected only a few times. The chain couples TRBV27 to TRBJ2-7; D is ambiguous. The CDR3 is 14 amino acids. Per germline, CDR1 MNHEY and CDR2 SMNVEV (reference sequence). V was clipped by 3 bases and J by 0 bases, with 9 bases between them. For the CDR3, the DNA is TGTGCCAGCAGTTTTTTAGAAAACTCCTACGAGCAGTACTTC. Its protein product is CASSFLENSYEQYF.

This chain uses TRBV7-2 with TRBJ2-7; TRBD2 aligns across 13 bases. Germline-derived CDR1 and CDR2 are SGHTA and FQGNSA. The ends lost 3 bases at V and 0 bases at J; junction bases unmatched: 2. The CDR3 is 16 amino acids. The CDR3 loop is CASSLGLAGNSYEQYF. CDR3 nucleotide sequence: TGTGCCAGCAGCTTGGGACTAGCGGGGAACTCCTACGAGCAGTACTTC.

The chain couples TRBV6-1 to TRBJ2-2, with TRBD1 as a possible D gene (5 bases). CDR1 is MNHNS, CDR2 SASEGT, per germline. The CDR3 sequence is 14 residues long. Trimming shortened V by 2 bases and J by 6 bases, and 10 bases separated the two germline ends. The CDR3 DNA follows: TGTGCCAGCAGTGAAACCAGGGATCCCGGGGAGCTGTTTTTT. This encodes CASSETRDPGELFF.

J is TRBJ2-1 and V is TRBV7-6; D not resolved. The CDR3 runs to 13 residues. Trimming took off 2 bases at V and 7 bases at J, with 9 bases between the two ends. Germline V CDR1 and CDR2: SGHVS, FNYEAQ. CDR3 residues: CASSLNTANEQFF. CDR3 nucleotide sequence: TGTGCCAGCAGCTTAAACACAGCAAATGAGCAGTTCTTC. The full variable domain, rest sourced from reference TRBV7-6 and TRBJ2-1, is GAGVSQSPRYKVTKRGQDVALRCDPISGHVSLYWYRQALGQGPEFLTYFNYEAQQDKSGLPNDRFSAERPEGSISTLTIQRTEQRDSAMYRCASSLNTANEQFFGPGTRLTVL.

V usage is TRBV7-8 and J usage is TRBJ2-7; D could derive from TRBD1 or TRBD2 (5 bases each). Germline CDR1 and CDR2: SGHVS and FQNEAQ. Trimming left V 5 bases short and J 4 bases short, with 15 bases between. This CDR3 has 14 amino acids. In DNA, the CDR3 is TGTGCCAGCAGCAGTACCCTTGGGGGTTACGAGCAGTACTTC. Protein sequence: CASSSTLGGYEQYF.

The gene calls are TRBV30 and TRBJ1-2, with D unresolved. V lost 0 bases and J lost 4, with 12 bases in between. Germline V gene lookup returns CDR1 GTSNPN and CDR2 SVGIG (reference sequence). The CDR3 runs 14 residues. Written as DNA, the CDR3 is TGTGCCTGGAGTGTAGACGGTAAACTCTATGGCTACACCTTC. Translation: CAWSVDGKLYGYTF.

This clone was seen a few times. The chain recombines TRBV7-9 with TRBJ1-5; unclear D gene. Germline CDR1 reads SEHNR; CDR2 reads FQNEAQ (reference sequence). Trimming took off 2 bases at V and 14 bases at J, with 10 bases between the two ends. The CDR3 runs 11 residues. As DNA, the CDR3 is TGTGCCAGCAGCTTAACCGGGTCTAAGCATTTT. The encoded protein is CASSLTGSKHF. The full variable domain, rest sourced from reference TRBV7-9 and TRBJ1-5, is DTGVSQNPRHKITKRGQNVTFRCDPISEHNRLYWYRQTLGQGPEFLTYFQNEAQLEKSRLLSDRFSAERPKGSFSTLEIQRTEQGDSAMYLCASSLTGSKHFGDGTRLSIL.

This clone was seen more than once but under ten times. V is TRBV29-1 and J is TRBJ1-3; D is ambiguous. Germline V gene data show CDR1 as SQVTM and CDR2 as ANQGSEA. V lost 3 bases and J 4 bases, leaving 10 bases between the germline ends. The CDR3 loop spans 13 amino acids. The CDR3 loop is CSVDSRVGNTIYF. CDR3 nucleotides: TGCAGCGTTGATTCGAGGGTCGGAAACACCATATATTTT.

The rearrangement links TRBV5-6 to TRBJ1-1; D not certain. V was trimmed by 0 bases and J by 1 base, leaving 10 bases between them. The CDR3 sequence is 15 residues long. CDR1 is SGHDT and CDR2 is YYEEEE in the germline V gene. DNA for the CDR3: TGTGCCAGCAGCTTGGATGGACGGACGAACACTGAAGCTTTCTTT. Protein: CASSLDGRTNTEAFF.

This clone has just a few counts. The V and J genes are TRBV6-1 and TRBJ2-2; the D call may be TRBD1 or TRBD2 (5 bases each). From germline, CDR1 is MNHNS and CDR2 SASEGT. The CDR3 contains 17 residues. V dropped 1 base and J dropped 3 bases, with 15 bases sitting between them. CDR3 protein: CASSEGRGQGYTGELFF. CDR3 DNA: TGTGCCAGCAGTGAAGGGAGAGGGCAGGGATACACCGGGGAGCTGTTTTTT.